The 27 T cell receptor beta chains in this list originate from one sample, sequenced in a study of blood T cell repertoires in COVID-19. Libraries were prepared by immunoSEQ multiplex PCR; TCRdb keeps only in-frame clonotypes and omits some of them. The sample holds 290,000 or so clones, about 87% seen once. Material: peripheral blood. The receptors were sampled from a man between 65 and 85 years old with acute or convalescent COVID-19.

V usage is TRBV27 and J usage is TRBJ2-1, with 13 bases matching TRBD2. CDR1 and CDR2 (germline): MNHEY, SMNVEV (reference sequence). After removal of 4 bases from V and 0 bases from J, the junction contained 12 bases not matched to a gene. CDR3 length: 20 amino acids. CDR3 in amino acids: CASSSTSPRTSGSSYNEQFF. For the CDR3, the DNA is TGTGCCAGCAGTTCGACGTCGCCTCGGACTAGCGGGAGCTCCTACAATGAGCAGTTCTTC.

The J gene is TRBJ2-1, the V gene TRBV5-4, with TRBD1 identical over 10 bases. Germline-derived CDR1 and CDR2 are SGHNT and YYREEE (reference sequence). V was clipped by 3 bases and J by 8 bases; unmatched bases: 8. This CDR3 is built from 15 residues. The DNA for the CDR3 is TGTGCCAGCAGCTCCCGGGACAGGGGTTTGTATGAGCAGTTCTTC. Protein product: CASSSRDRGLYEQFF. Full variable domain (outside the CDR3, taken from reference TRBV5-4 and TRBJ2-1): ETGVTQSPTHLIKTRGQQVTLRCSSQSGHNTVSWYQQALGQGPQFIFQYYREEENGRGNFPPRFSGLQFPNYSSELNVNALELDDSALYLCASSSRDRGLYEQFFGPGTRLTVL.

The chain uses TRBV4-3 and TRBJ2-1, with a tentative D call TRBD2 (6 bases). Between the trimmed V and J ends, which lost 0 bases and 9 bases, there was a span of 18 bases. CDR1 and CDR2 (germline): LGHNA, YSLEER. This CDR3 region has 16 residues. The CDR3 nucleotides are TGCGCCAGCAGCCAAGACCCCGGACTAAGCGGTAGTGAGCAGTTCTTC. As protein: CASSQDPGLSGSEQFF.

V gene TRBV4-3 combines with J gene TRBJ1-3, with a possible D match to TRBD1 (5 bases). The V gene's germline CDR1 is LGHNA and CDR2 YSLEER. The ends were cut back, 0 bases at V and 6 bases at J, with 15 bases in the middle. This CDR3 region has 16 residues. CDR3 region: CASSQELGVLTNTIYF. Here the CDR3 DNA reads TGCGCCAGCAGCCAAGAGCTAGGGGTATTGACAAACACCATATATTTT.

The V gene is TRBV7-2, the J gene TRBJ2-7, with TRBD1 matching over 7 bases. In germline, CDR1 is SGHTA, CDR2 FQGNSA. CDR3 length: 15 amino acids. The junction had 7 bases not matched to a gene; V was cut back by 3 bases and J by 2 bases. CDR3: CASSFDRALAYEQYF. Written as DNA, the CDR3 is TGTGCCAGCAGCTTTGACAGGGCCCTCGCCTACGAGCAGTACTTC.

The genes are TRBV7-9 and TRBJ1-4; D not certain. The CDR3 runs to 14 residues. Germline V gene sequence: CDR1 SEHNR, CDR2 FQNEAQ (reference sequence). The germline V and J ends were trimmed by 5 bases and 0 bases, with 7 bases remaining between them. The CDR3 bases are TGTGCCAGCAGCCTACAGTCAACTAATGAAAAACTGTTTTTT. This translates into CASSLQSTNEKLFF. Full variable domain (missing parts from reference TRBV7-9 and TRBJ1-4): DTGVSQNPRHKITKRGQNVTFRCDPISEHNRLYWYRQTLGQGPEFLTYFQNEAQLEKSRLLSDRFSAERPKGSFSTLEIQRTEQGDSAMYLCASSLQSTNEKLFFGSGTQLSVL.

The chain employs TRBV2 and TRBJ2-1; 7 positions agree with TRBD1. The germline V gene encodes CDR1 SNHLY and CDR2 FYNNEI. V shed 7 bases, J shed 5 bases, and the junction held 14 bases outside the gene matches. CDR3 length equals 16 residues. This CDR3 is CASTPIPGQRNNEQFF. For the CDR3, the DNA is TGTGCCAGCACTCCTATACCGGGACAGAGAAACAATGAGCAGTTCTTC.

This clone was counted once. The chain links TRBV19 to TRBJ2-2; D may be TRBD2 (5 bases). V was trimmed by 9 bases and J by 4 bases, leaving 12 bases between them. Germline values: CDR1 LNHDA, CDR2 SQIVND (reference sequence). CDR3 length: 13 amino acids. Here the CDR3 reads CASARDGTGELFF. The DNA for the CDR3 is TGTGCCAGCGCACGGGATGGCACCGGGGAGCTGTTTTTT.

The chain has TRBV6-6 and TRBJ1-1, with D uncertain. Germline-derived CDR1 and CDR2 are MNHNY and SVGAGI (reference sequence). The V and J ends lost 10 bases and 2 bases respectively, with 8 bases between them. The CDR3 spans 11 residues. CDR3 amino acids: CAISRNTEAFF. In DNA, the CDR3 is TGTGCCATCTCCAGAAACACTGAAGCTTTCTTT.

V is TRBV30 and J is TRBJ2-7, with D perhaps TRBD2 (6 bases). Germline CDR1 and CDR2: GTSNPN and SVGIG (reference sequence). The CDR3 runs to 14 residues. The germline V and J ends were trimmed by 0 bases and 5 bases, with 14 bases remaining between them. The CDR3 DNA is TGTGCCTGGAGTGTACCGGCAGGGAGGCACGAGCAGTACTTC. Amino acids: CAWSVPAGRHEQYF.

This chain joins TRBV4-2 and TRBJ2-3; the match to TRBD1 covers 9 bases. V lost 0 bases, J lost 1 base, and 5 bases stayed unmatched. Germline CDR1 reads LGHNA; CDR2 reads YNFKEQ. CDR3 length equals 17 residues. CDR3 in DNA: TGTGCCAGCAGCCAAGATCGGACAGGGGAGGGCACAGATACGCAGTATTTT. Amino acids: CASSQDRTGEGTDTQYF.

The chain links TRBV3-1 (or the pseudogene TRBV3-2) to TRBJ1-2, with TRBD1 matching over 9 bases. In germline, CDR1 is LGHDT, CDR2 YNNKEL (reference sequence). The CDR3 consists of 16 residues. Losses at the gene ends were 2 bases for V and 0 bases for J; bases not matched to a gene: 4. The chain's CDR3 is CASSQWGQGTNYGYTF. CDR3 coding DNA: TGTGCCAGCAGCCAATGGGGACAGGGCACTAACTATGGCTACACCTTC.

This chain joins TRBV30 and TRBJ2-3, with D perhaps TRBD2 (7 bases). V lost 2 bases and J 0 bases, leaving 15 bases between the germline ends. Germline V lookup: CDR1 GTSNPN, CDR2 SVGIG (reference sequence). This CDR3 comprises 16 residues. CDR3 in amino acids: CAWSLFAGASTDTQYF. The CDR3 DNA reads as TGTGCCTGGAGTTTGTTCGCGGGGGCTAGCACAGATACGCAGTATTTT.

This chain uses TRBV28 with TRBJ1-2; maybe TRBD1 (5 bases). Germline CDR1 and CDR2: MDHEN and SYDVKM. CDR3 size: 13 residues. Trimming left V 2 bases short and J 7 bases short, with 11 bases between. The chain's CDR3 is CASSLTQGGGYTF. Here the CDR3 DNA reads TGTGCCAGCAGTTTAACGCAGGGAGGTGGCTACACCTTC.

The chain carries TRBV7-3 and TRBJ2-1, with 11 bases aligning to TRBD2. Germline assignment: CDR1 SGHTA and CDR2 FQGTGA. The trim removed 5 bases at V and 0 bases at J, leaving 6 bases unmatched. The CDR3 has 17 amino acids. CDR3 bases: TGTGCCAGCAGCCATAGCGGGGGGGATCTCTCCTACAATGAGCAGTTCTTC. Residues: CASSHSGGDLSYNEQFF.

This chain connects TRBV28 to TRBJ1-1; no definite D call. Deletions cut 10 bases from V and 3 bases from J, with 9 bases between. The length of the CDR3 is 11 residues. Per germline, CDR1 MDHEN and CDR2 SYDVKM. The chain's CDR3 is CAIRLDTEAFF. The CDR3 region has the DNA TGTGCCATCAGACTGGACACTGAAGCTTTCTTT. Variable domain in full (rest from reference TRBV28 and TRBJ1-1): DVKVTQSSRYLVKRTGEKVFLECVQDMDHENMFWYRQDPGLGLRLIYFSYDVKMKEKGDIPEGYSVSREKKERFSLILESASTNQTSMYLCAIRLDTEAFFGQGTRLTVV.

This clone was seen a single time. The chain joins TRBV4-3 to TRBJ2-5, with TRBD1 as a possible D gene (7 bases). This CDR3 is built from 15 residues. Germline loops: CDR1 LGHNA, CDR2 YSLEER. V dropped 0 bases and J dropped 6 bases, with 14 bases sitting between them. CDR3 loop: CASSQDGGGKQTQYF. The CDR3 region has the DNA TGCGCCAGCAGCCAAGACGGAGGGGGCAAGCAGACCCAGTACTTC.

CDR3 nucleotides: TGCGCCAGCAGCTTAGCTAGCTCCTACAATGAGCAGTTCTTC. Translation: CASSLASSYNEQFF. The chain carries TRBV4-1 and TRBJ2-1; D remains unclear. This CDR3 has 14 amino acids. The germline V gene has CDR1 MGHRA and CDR2 YSYEKL. V was cut by 5 bases and J by 0 bases, with 8 bases left in between.

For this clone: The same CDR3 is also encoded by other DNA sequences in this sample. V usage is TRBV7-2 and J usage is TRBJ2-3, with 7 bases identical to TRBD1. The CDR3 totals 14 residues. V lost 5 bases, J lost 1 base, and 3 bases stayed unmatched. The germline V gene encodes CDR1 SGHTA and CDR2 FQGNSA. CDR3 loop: CASSLDRGTDTQYF. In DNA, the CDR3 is TGTGCCAGCAGCCTAGACAGGGGCACAGATACGCAGTATTTT.

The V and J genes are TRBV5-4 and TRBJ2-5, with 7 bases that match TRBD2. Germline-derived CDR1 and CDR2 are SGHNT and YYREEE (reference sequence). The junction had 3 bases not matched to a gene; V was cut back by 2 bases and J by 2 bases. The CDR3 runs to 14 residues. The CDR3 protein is CASSFLGGQETQYF. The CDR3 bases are TGTGCCAGCAGCTTTCTCGGGGGGCAAGAGACCCAGTACTTC.

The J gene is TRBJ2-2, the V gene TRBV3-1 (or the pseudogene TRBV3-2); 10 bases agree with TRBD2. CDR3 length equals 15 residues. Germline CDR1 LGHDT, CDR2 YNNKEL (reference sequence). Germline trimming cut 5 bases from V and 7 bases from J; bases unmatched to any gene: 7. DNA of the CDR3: TGTGCCAGCAGCAAGCGGGGGGGCCGATTCGGGGAGCTGTTTTTT. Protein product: CASSKRGGRFGELFF.

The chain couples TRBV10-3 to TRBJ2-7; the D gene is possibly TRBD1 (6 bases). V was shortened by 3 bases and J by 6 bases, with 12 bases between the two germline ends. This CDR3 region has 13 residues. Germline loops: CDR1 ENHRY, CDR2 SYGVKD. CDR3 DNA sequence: TGTGCCATCAGTGAACCAGGGGCGGGCGAGCAGTACTTC. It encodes CAISEPGAGEQYF.

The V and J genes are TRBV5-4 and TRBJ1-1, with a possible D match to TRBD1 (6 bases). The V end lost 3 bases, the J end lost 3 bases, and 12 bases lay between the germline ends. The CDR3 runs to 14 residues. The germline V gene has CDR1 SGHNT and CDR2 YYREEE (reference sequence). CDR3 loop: CASSWRQDHTEAFF. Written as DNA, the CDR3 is TGTGCCAGCAGCTGGCGACAGGATCACACTGAAGCTTTCTTT.

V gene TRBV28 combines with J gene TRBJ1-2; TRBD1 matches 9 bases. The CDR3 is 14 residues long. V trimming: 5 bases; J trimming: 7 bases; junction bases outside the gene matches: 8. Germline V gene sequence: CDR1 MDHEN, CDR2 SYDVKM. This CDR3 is CASSLVTGGFGYTF. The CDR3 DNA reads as TGTGCCAGCAGTCTTGTGACAGGGGGGTTTGGCTACACCTTC.

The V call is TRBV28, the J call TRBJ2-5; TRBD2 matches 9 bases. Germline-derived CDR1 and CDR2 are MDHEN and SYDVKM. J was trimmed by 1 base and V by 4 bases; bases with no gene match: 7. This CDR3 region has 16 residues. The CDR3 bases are TGTGCCAGCAGTTCAATTCCGACTAGCGGCCAAGAGACCCAGTACTTC. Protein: CASSSIPTSGQETQYF.

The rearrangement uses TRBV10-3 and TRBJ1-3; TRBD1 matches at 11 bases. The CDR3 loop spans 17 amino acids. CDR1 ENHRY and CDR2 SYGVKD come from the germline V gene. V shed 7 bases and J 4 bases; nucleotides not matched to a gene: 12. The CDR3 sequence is CAINSGTGGISGNTIYF. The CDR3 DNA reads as TGTGCCATCAACTCCGGGACAGGGGGAATTTCCGGAAACACCATATATTTT.

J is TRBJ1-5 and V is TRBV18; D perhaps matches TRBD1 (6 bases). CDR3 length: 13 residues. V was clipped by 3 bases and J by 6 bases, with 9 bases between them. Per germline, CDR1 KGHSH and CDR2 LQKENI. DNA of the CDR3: TGTGCCAGCTCACCTCAGGGGACTCAGCCCCAGCATTTT. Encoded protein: CASSPQGTQPQHF.